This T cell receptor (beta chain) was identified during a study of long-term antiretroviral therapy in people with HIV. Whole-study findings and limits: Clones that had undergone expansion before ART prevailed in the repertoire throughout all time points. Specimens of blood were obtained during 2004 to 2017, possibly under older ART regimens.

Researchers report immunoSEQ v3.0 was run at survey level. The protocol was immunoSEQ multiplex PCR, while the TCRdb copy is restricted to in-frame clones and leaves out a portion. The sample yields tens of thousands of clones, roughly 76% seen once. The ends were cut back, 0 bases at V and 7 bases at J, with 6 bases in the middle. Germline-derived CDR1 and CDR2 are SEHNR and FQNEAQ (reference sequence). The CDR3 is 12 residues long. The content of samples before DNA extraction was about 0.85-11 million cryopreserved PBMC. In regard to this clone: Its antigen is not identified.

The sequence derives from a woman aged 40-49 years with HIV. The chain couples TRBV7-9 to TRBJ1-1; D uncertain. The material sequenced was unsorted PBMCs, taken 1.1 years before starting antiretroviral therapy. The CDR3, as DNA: TGTGCCAGCAGCTTAGCAGAGTATGAAGCTTTCTTT. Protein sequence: CASSLAEYEAFF.